These T cell receptor beta chains were read from a single sample in a study of CD8+ T cells in alopecia areata. Libraries were prepared by immunoSEQ multiplex PCR; TCRdb keeps only in-frame clonotypes and omits some of them. The sample records hundreds of thousands of clones, roughly 57% being singletons. The sample here was CD4+ T cells sorted from blood, taken at week 0. These receptors all come from a human donor with alopecia areata. Both conserved end residues are part of each CDR3. The D gene is left open where the match is weak. Some rows have no size entry. The others give once, few or many, or a class for an expanded clone.

j_gene,abundance,d_gene,len,v_gene,CDR3nt,CDR3aa
TRBJ1-1,few,TRBD1,13,TRBV7-2,TGTGCCAGCAGCTCCAGGACAGGAGGTCGGGCTTTCTTT,CASSSRTGGRAFF
TRBJ2-2,.,TRBD1,13,TRBV30,TGTGCCTGGAGTGTACAGGGGGCCGGGGAGCTGTTTTTT,CAWSVQGAGELFF
TRBJ2-1,.,.,13,TRBV9,TGTGCCAGCAGCGTTTACCTACTGAATGAGCAGTTCTTC,CASSVYLLNEQFF
TRBJ2-1,.,TRBD2,16,TRBV7-9,TGTGCCAGCAGCTTAGGGGCGGGAGGGCCCTACAATGAGCAGTTCTTC,CASSLGAGGPYNEQFF
TRBJ1-2,.,TRBD1,15,TRBV7-9,TGTGCCAGCAGCTTAGAGGACAGGCCTGGCTATGGCTACACCTTC,CASSLEDRPGYGYTF
TRBJ1-5,.,.,13,TRBV5-1,TGCGCCAGCAGCGCCGATAGCAATCAGCCCCAGCATTTT,CASSADSNQPQHF
TRBJ1-2,.,.,13,TRBV2,TGTGCCAGCAGTGAAGGGGGGTATTATGGCTACACCTTC,CASSEGGYYGYTF
TRBJ2-4,.,.,16,TRBV5-6,TGTGCCAGCAGCGCCGGGGGTACTCTAGCCAAAAACATTCAGTACTTC,CASSAGGTLAKNIQYF
TRBJ2-7,.,TRBD1,12,TRBV29-1,TGCAGCGTCGCGGACAGGCCCTACGAGCAGTACTTC,CSVADRPYEQYF
TRBJ2-4,.,TRBD2,14,TRBV7-9,TGTGCCAGCAGCGTACGGACTAGCGGAAACATTCAGTACTTC,CASSVRTSGNIQYF
TRBJ2-7,few,TRBD2,11,TRBV5-6,TGTGCCAGCAGCTCCTCCGGGACTAGATACTTC,CASSSSGTRYF
TRBJ2-4,few,.,14,TRBV6-1,TGTGCCAGCAGTGAATATAAGGTCATAAACATTCAGTACTTC,CASSEYKVINIQYF
TRBJ2-7,.,.,16,TRBV5-1,TGCGCCAGCAGCTTGGGTAGAGGCGCCAGCTCCTACGAGCAGTACTTC,CASSLGRGASSYEQYF
TRBJ2-3,.,.,15,TRBV6-5,TGTGCCAGCAGTTATCCAAGGCTTGGTGTTGATACGCAGTATTTT,CASSYPRLGVDTQYF
TRBJ2-1,.,.,17,TRBV19,TGTGCCAGTACCTCGCTAAGTGTCGCGGGAAAATACAATGAGCAGTTCTTC,CASTSLSVAGKYNEQFF
TRBJ2-1,many,TRBD2,14,TRBV6-4,TGTGCCAGCAGTGATCCCGGGACTAGCGGTGAGCAGTTCTTC,CASSDPGTSGEQFF
TRBJ2-5,.,TRBD2,16,TRBV18,TGTGCCAGCTCACCACTCAGAGGTAGCGGGAGAGAGACCCAGTACTTC,CASSPLRGSGRETQYF
TRBJ1-2,few,.,14,TRBV29-1,TGCAGCGTTGAAGATCAACCACCCAACTATGGCTACACCTTC,CSVEDQPPNYGYTF
TRBJ1-5,few,TRBD1,13,TRBV30,TGTGCCTGGAGCTCAGGGGGCGGCCAGCCCCAGCATTTT,CAWSSGGGQPQHF
TRBJ1-5,.,.,13,TRBV30,TGTGCCTGGAACCTCGGGAGCAATCAGCCCCAGCATTTT,CAWNLGSNQPQHF
TRBJ1-6,.,.,15,TRBV6-6,TGTGCCAGCAGTTACTGGGACCGTGAGAGTTCACCCCTCCACTTT,CASSYWDRESSPLHF
TRBJ2-1,.,.,13,TRBV30,TGTGCCTGGAGTATCAACGTCTACAATGAGCAGTTCTTC,CAWSINVYNEQFF
TRBJ1-2,.,.,13,TRBV2,TGTGCCAGCAGTGCGCAGCCCCTCTATGGCTACACCTTC,CASSAQPLYGYTF
TRBJ1-2,.,TRBD1,15,TRBV6-1,TGTGCCAGCAGTGAGGGACAGGGGTCGGGTTATGGCTACACCTTC,CASSEGQGSGYGYTF
TRBJ2-5,few,TRBD1,13,TRBV29-1,TGCAGCGTTGATAACAGGGGTGGAGAGACCCAGTACTTC,CSVDNRGGETQYF
TRBJ2-3,.,TRBD1,14,TRBV11-2,TGTGCCAGCGGCTACAGGGGCCGCACAGATACGCAGTATTTT,CASGYRGRTDTQYF
TRBJ2-2,.,TRBD1,14,TRBV29-1,TGCAGCGTTGTCCGGGACAGGGGCACCGGGGAGCTGTTTTTT,CSVVRDRGTGELFF
TRBJ2-7,.,TRBD2,15,TRBV27,TGTGCCAGCAGTCCACTGTTATCTAGCGGCTACGAGCAGTACTTC,CASSPLLSSGYEQYF
TRBJ2-1,.,.,15,TRBV7-6,TGTGCCAGCAGCTCCTACAGGGTTTCCGGCAATGAGCAGTTCTTC,CASSSYRVSGNEQFF
TRBJ2-7,few,TRBD1,13,TRBV5-1,TGCGCCAGCAGCTTGGACAGGGGATACGAGCAGTACTTC,CASSLDRGYEQYF